This record looks at one T cell receptor beta chain sequence and its context. Its matching antigen is unknown. This entry is derived from a study of blood T cells in healthy people across ages. Study-wide results and limits: Age showed a roughly linear inverse relationship with TCR beta diversity per million T cells.

Extractions gave at least 5 micrograms of total RNA per sample. A second PCR, run for 7 to 11 cycles, used a sample-barcoded 5' primer plus a J-beta primer mix. Every cDNA was tagged by a template-switch adaptor with 12 random nucleotides. TCRdb analysed the 5' RACE reads with MiXCR anew, one entry per CDR3 protein. The table shows around 790,000 distinct CDR3 sequences, with around two fifths occurring only once. The germline V and J ends were trimmed by 5 bases and 5 bases, with 15 bases remaining between them. The CDR3 runs to 14 residues. In germline, CDR1 is MNHEY, CDR2 SMNVEV (reference sequence).

This TCR was recovered from a man aged 60-69 years in good health. This chain uses TRBV27 with TRBJ2-5; D is possibly TRBD1 or TRBD2 (5 bases each). The material sequenced was blood. The chain's CDR3 is CASSGWDGSETQYF. The CDR3 DNA follows: TGTGCCAGCAGTGGATGGGACGGTTCGGAGACCCAGTACTTC.